Each of the 3 T cell receptor beta chains below was sequenced from the same sample in a study of T cell changes during pregnancy in multiple sclerosis. The method was immunoSEQ multiplex PCR; TCRdb's version includes in-frame clones alone and lacks a portion of them. The sample includes approximately 60,000 clones, approximately 93% of them seen just once. Sample: CD8+ T cells from peripheral blood mononuclear cells, taken in the second trimester of pregnancy. Source of these receptors: a female donor with multiple sclerosis, enrolled in a pregnancy study.

The chain has TRBV27 and TRBJ2-5, with D perhaps matching TRBD1 (6 bases). The CDR3 runs to 14 residues. V was cut by 4 bases and J by 1 base, with 10 bases left in between. Germline CDR1 MNHEY, CDR2 SMNVEV (reference sequence). The CDR3 coding sequence is TGTGCCAGCAGTTCGCAGGGGTTCCAAGAGACCCAGTACTTC. As protein: CASSSQGFQETQYF.

V and J are TRBV7-9 and TRBJ2-1, with 8 bases matching TRBD2. CDR3 length equals 16 residues. Germline lookup yields CDR1 SEHNR and CDR2 FQNEAQ (reference sequence). V was clipped by 6 bases and J by 4 bases; unmatched bases: 11. In DNA, the CDR3 is TGTGCCAGCAGGGTCGCGGGACTAGGGGCGTACAATGAGCAGTTCTTC. It is translated as CASRVAGLGAYNEQFF.

V usage is TRBV27 and J usage is TRBJ1-2, with D perhaps TRBD1 (5 bases). The CDR3 covers 12 residues. The germline V gene encodes CDR1 MNHEY and CDR2 SMNVEV (reference sequence). V lost 6 bases, J lost 6 bases, and 11 bases lay in between. CDR3 in DNA: TGTGCCAGCAGCCCTGGGGGGAATGGCTACACCTTC. This encodes CASSPGGNGYTF.